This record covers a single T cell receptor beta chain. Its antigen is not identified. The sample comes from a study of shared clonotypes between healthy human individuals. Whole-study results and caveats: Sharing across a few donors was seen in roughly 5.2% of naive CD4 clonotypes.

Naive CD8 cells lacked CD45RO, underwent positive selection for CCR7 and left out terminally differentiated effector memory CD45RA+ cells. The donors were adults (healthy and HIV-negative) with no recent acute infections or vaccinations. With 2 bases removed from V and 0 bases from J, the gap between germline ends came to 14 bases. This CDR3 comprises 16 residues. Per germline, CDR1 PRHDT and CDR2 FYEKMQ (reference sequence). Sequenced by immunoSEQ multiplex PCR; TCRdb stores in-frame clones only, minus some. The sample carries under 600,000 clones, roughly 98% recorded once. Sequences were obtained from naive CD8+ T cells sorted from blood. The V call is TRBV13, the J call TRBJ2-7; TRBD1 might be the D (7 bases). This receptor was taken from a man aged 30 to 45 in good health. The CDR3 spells CASSLWGRGDSYEQYF. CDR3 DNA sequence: TGTGCCAGCAGCTTATGGGGCAGGGGGGACTCCTACGAGCAGTACTTC.